This T cell receptor (beta chain) emerged from a study of cytomegalovirus exposure and HLA in healthy donors. Regarding the study as a whole: With high specificity and sensitivity, the classifier reportedly diagnosed cytomegalovirus status.

The PCR made use of 60 Vbeta and 13 Jbeta primers. The protocol was immunoSEQ multiplex PCR, while the TCRdb copy is restricted to in-frame clones and leaves out a portion. This table lists 96,000 or so clones. Note on this clone: Its target is not known.

The origin of this receptor is a girl aged 10 to 17 in good health and CMV-seropositive. Sequenced material: PBMCs.

The CDR3 here is CASSLQAMNTEAFF. CDR3 nucleotides: TGTGCCAGCAGCTTGCAGGCCATGAACACTGAAGCTTTCTTT. V is TRBV5-5 and J is TRBJ1-1; D remains unclear. V dropped 1 base and J dropped 0 bases, with 7 bases sitting between them. Germline lookup yields CDR1 SGHKS and CDR2 YYEKEE (reference sequence). This CDR3 has 14 residues.